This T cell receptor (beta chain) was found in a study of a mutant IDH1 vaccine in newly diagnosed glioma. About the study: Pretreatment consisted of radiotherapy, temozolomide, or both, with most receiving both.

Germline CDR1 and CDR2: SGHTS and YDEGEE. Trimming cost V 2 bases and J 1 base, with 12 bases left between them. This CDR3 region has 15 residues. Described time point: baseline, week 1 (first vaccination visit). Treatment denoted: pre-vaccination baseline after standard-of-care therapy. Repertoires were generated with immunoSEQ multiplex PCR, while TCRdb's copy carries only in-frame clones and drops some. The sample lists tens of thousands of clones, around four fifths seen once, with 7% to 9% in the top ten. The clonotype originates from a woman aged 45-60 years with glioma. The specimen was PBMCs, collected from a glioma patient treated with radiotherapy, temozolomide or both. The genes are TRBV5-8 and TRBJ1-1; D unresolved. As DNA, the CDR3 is TGTGCCAGCAGCTTTCACGGACGGCAGAACACTGAAGCTTTCTTT. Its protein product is CASSFHGRQNTEAFF.